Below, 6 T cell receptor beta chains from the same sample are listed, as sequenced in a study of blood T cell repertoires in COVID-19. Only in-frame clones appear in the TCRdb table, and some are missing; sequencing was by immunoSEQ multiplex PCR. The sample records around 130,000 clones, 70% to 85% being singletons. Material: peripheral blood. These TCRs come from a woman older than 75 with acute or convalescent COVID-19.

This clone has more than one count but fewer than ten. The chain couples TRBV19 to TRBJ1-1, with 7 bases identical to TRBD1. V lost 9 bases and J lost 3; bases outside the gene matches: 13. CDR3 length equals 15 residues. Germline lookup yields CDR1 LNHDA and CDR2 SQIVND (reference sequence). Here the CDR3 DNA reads TGTGCCAGGGGGCAAGACAGGGCCCGGGACACTGAAGCTTTCTTT. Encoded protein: CARGQDRARDTEAFF.

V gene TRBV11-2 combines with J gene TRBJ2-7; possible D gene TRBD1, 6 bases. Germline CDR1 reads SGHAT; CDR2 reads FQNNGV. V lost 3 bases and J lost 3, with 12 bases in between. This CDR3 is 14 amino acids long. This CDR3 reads CASSLTTGRYEQYF. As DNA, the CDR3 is TGTGCCAGCAGCTTGACGACAGGACGCTACGAGCAGTACTTC.

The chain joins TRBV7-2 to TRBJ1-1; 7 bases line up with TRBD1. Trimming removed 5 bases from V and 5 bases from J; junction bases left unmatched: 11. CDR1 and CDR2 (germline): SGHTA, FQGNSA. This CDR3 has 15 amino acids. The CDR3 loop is CASSPGQVLGTEAFF. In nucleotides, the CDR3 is TGTGCCAGCAGCCCTGGACAGGTATTAGGTACTGAAGCTTTCTTT.

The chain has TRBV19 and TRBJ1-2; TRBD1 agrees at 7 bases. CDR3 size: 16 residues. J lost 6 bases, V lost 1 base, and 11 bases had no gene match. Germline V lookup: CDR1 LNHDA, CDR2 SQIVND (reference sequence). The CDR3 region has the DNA TGTGCCAGTAGTATAGTTGCGGGACAGCCAAGGGATGGCTACACCTTC. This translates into CASSIVAGQPRDGYTF.

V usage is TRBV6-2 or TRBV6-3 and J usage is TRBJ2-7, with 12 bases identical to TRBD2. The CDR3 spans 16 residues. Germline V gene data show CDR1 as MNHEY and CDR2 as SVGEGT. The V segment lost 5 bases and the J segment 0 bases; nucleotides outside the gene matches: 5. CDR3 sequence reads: CASSQWTSGASYEQYF. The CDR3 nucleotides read TGTGCCAGCAGTCAATGGACTAGCGGGGCCTCCTACGAGCAGTACTTC.

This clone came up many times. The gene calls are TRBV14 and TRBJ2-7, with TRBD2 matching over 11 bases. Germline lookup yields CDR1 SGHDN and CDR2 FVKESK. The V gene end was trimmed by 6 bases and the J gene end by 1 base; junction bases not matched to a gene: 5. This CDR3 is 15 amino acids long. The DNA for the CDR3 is TGTGCCAGCAGTTCAGGGACTAGCGGTTCCTACGAGCAGTACTTC. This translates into CASSSGTSGSYEQYF.